The 18 T cell receptor beta chains in this list originate from one sample, sequenced in a study of blood T cell repertoires in COVID-19. Generated by immunoSEQ multiplex PCR, the TCRdb table keeps only in-frame clones and is missing some. The sample has 140,000 to 150,000 clones, about four fifths seen once. Material: peripheral blood. All receptors come from a man aged 65 to 85 who had recovered from COVID-19.

This sequence joins TRBV5-6 and TRBJ2-7; 8 bases agree with TRBD2. Germline loops: CDR1 SGHDT, CDR2 YYEEEE. After removal of 3 bases from V and 0 bases from J, the junction contained 11 bases not matched to a gene. This CDR3 spans 17 amino acids. Here the CDR3 reads CASSWASGRESSYEQYF. CDR3 DNA sequence: TGTGCCAGCAGCTGGGCTAGCGGGCGAGAAAGCTCCTACGAGCAGTACTTC.

The rearrangement links TRBV7-6 to TRBJ2-1; 11 nucleotides match TRBD2. This CDR3 is 15 amino acids long. V lost 2 bases to trimming and J lost 7 bases; unmatched junction nucleotides: 4. Germline CDR1 SGHVS, CDR2 FNYEAQ. CDR3 DNA: TGTGCCAGCAGCTTATTGCTAGCGGGAGGAAATGAGCAGTTCTTC. Amino acid sequence: CASSLLLAGGNEQFF.

The chain is built from TRBV10-3 and TRBJ2-1, with 9 bases aligning to TRBD2. V was pared by 2 bases and J by 4 bases, with 6 bases of the junction left unmatched. Looked up from germline, CDR1 is ENHRY and CDR2 is SYGVKD. The CDR3 runs 16 residues. For the CDR3, the DNA is TGTGCCATCAGTGAGGGGCGGGAGGGGCTTTACAATGAGCAGTTCTTC. Translation: CAISEGREGLYNEQFF.

The chain recombines TRBV11-2 with TRBJ2-2; D uncertain. The CDR3 is made up of 17 amino acids. The germline V gene has CDR1 SGHAT and CDR2 FQNNGV. V shed 1 base and J shed 2 bases, with 14 bases lying between them. CDR3 amino acids: CASSLGRVQINTGELFF. In DNA form, the CDR3 reads TGTGCCAGCAGCTTAGGGCGCGTACAGATCAACACCGGGGAGCTGTTTTTT.

V usage is TRBV7-2 and J usage is TRBJ2-7, with D perhaps TRBD2 (5 bases). Per germline, CDR1 SGHTA and CDR2 FQGNSA. Between the trimmed V and J ends, which lost 2 bases and 1 base, there was a span of 12 bases. This CDR3 has 15 residues. CDR3 protein: CASSLFAGRSYEQYF. In nucleotides, the CDR3 is TGTGCCAGCAGCTTATTTGCGGGTCGGTCCTACGAGCAGTACTTC.

V and J are TRBV6-6 and TRBJ1-2; 9 positions agree with TRBD1. Germline trimming cut 6 bases from V and 3 bases from J; bases unmatched to any gene: 14. The germline gives CDR1 MNHNY, CDR2 SVGAGI (reference sequence). CDR3 length: 17 residues. CDR3 loop: CASSRQGVISSHYGYTF. CDR3 DNA: TGTGCCAGCAGCCGACAGGGGGTAATTTCATCCCACTATGGCTACACCTTC.

The chain has TRBV19 and TRBJ2-5; the D gene is possibly TRBD1 (5 bases). CDR1 is LNHDA and CDR2 is SQIVND in the germline V gene (reference sequence). Trimming removed 5 bases at V and 5 bases at J, with 18 bases between. This CDR3 has 15 amino acids. The DNA for the CDR3 is TGTGCCAGTAGTTCAAGGACACCGGGTGGGGAGACCCAGTACTTC. Its translation is CASSSRTPGGETQYF.

This rearrangement joins TRBV13 to TRBJ1-1; D gene unclear. Looked up from germline, CDR1 is PRHDT and CDR2 is FYEKMQ (reference sequence). Trimming pared 9 bases from V and 1 base from J, leaving 15 bases between. The CDR3 runs to 14 residues. The CDR3 DNA sequence: TGTGCCAGTGATATTTACGACAAGAACACTGAAGCTTTCTTT. This translates into CASDIYDKNTEAFF.

This rearrangement joins TRBV5-6 to TRBJ1-3; tentatively, D is TRBD1 (6 bases). Trimming removed 4 bases at V and 4 bases at J, with 18 bases between. The CDR3 spans 16 residues. Germline CDR1 and CDR2: SGHDT and YYEEEE. The CDR3 DNA reads TGTGCCAGCAGCAACTGGGGGCTTGGCTCCGGAAACACCATATATTTT. Translated: CASSNWGLGSGNTIYF.

The chain carries TRBV4-3 and TRBJ2-3; 8 positions match TRBD2. Germline V gene data show CDR1 as LGHNA and CDR2 as YSLEER. This CDR3 region has 15 residues. J gave up 2 bases and V 8 bases, and 9 bases lay outside the gene matches. The CDR3 loop reads CASGNLLADTDTQYF. The CDR3 DNA follows: TGCGCCAGCGGGAATTTACTAGCGGACACAGATACGCAGTATTTT.

This clone was counted only a few times. J is TRBJ2-1 and V is TRBV14, with D maybe TRBD1 (5 bases). This CDR3 contains 13 residues. Germline values: CDR1 SGHDN, CDR2 FVKESK. Deletions cut 1 base from V and 9 bases from J, with 10 bases between. The CDR3 reads CASSQGGDTEQFF. CDR3 sequence (DNA): TGTGCCAGCAGCCAAGGGGGCGATACTGAGCAGTTCTTC.

The CDR3 DNA follows: TGTGCCAGCAGTGAAATACGAGCCTCTGGGGCCAACGTCCTGACTTTC. This codes for CASSEIRASGANVLTF. The gene calls are TRBV25-1 and TRBJ2-6; D uncertain. Trimming took 2 bases from V and 0 from J, leaving 8 bases between them. CDR1 and CDR2 from the germline V gene are MGHDK and SYGVNS. The CDR3 consists of 16 residues.

V and J are TRBV7-9 and TRBJ2-3, with 8 positions matching TRBD2. The J segment lost 1 base and the V segment lost 5 bases, leaving 8 bases of the junction unmatched. Germline values: CDR1 SEHNR, CDR2 FQNEAQ (reference sequence). The CDR3 is 16 amino acids. The CDR3 loop is CASSPQRERGTDTQYF. The CDR3 DNA reads as TGTGCCAGCAGCCCACAGCGGGAGCGCGGCACAGATACGCAGTATTTT.

V is TRBV5-1 and J is TRBJ2-3, with D uncertain. From germline, CDR1 is SGHRS and CDR2 YFSETQ. This CDR3 comprises 14 residues. V gave up 3 bases and J gave up 2 bases, with 10 bases separating them. The CDR3 region is CASSSVTPTDTQYF. For the CDR3, the DNA is TGCGCCAGCAGCTCGGTAACCCCCACAGATACGCAGTATTTT.

The V gene is TRBV15, the J gene TRBJ1-4, with a possible D match to TRBD1 (5 bases). The CDR3 extends over 15 amino acids. Per the germline V gene, CDR1 is LNHNV and CDR2 is YYDKDF (reference sequence). The V gene lost 1 base and the J gene lost 1 base, with 7 bases spanning the gap. CDR3 sequence reads: CATSRGDLTNEKLFF. The CDR3 DNA sequence: TGTGCCACCAGCAGAGGGGACTTAACTAATGAAAAACTGTTTTTT.

This clone appeared a few times. Other DNA variants within this sample encode the same CDR3. The rearrangement uses TRBV2 and TRBJ2-7; D is unresolved. The CDR3 is 10 amino acids. V was clipped by 5 bases and J by 4 bases, with 3 bases between them. Germline CDR1 and CDR2: SNHLY and FYNNEI. CDR3 protein: CASSLYEQYF. The CDR3 nucleotides are TGTGCCAGCAGTCTGTACGAGCAGTACTTC.

The chain has TRBV4-1 and TRBJ1-4; D uncertain. In germline, CDR1 is MGHRA, CDR2 YSYEKL. Trimming shortened V by 1 base and J by 8 bases, and 17 bases separated the two germline ends. The CDR3 has 16 residues. The CDR3 sequence: CASSQGRTAPGEKLFF. The CDR3 DNA sequence: TGCGCCAGCAGCCAAGGGAGAACGGCCCCCGGGGAAAAACTGTTTTTT.

J is TRBJ2-2 and V is TRBV3-1 (or the pseudogene TRBV3-2); D is possibly TRBD2 (5 bases). This CDR3 is 13 amino acids long. The V end was cut by 3 bases, the J end by 3 bases, with 5 bases between. The germline CDR1 and CDR2 sequences are LGHDT and YNNKEL (reference sequence). The CDR3 sequence is CASSHGDTGELFF. CDR3 DNA: TGTGCCAGCAGCCACGGGGACACCGGGGAGCTGTTTTTT.